A selection of T cell receptor beta chains follows, all from one sample in a study of the immune and genomic landscape of osteosarcoma. Sequenced by immunoSEQ multiplex PCR; TCRdb stores in-frame clones only, minus some. The sample carries around 3,000 clones, 55% to 85% recorded once. Material for sequencing was tumor tissue from a local recurrence in the femur. These receptor sequences come from a man in his late teens or twenties with osteosarcoma. CDR3s include the opening cysteine and the closing phenylalanine or tryptophan. A D gene is named only where the DNA matches it firmly. Some rows mark clone size as missing; the rest say once, few, many or name a class of expanded clone.

cdr3_nt: TGTGCCAGCAGTTCCTCCTGGAGGGACAGGGTTCCCTACGAGCAGTACTTC
cdr3_aa: CASSSSWRDRVPYEQYF
v_call: TRBV28
j_call: TRBJ2-7
clone_size: NA
d_call: TRBD1

cdr3_nt: TGCAGTGCCCAGGACAGATACGAGCAGTACTTC
cdr3_aa: CSAQDRYEQYF
v_call: TRBV20-1
j_call: TRBJ2-7
clone_size: NA
d_call: NA

cdr3_nt: TGTGCCAGCAGTCCACTCGGGGGCAAAGAGACCCAGTACTTC
cdr3_aa: CASSPLGGKETQYF
v_call: TRBV27
j_call: TRBJ2-5
clone_size: NA
d_call: NA

cdr3_nt: TGTGCCAGCAGCAAAGTCGGCCTAGGAGGACTAACCCGATCCTACGAGCAGTACTTC
cdr3_aa: CASSKVGLGGLTRSYEQYF
v_call: TRBV21-1
j_call: TRBJ2-7
clone_size: NA
d_call: NA

cdr3_nt: TGTGCCAGCTCACCACCGAGGGTAGATACGCAGTATTTT
cdr3_aa: CASSPPRVDTQYF
v_call: TRBV18
j_call: TRBJ2-3
clone_size: NA
d_call: NA

cdr3_nt: TGTGCCAGCAGCGGACAGGGGGCTTACGAGCAGTACTTC
cdr3_aa: CASSGQGAYEQYF
v_call: TRBV9
j_call: TRBJ2-7
clone_size: few
d_call: TRBD1

cdr3_nt: TGTGCCAGCAGCTTAGATAATGCCCGTTCCGAGCAGTACTTC
cdr3_aa: CASSLDNARSEQYF
v_call: TRBV7-6
j_call: TRBJ2-7
clone_size: NA
d_call: NA

cdr3_nt: TGCGCCAGCAGCTTGAGAGGGGATACGCAGTATTTT
cdr3_aa: CASSLRGDTQYF
v_call: TRBV5-1
j_call: TRBJ2-3
clone_size: NA
d_call: NA

cdr3_nt: TGTGCCAGCAGGGGACAGGGACTTTCCTATGGCTACACCTTC
cdr3_aa: CASRGQGLSYGYTF
v_call: TRBV28
j_call: TRBJ1-2
clone_size: NA
d_call: TRBD1

cdr3_nt: TGTGCCAGCAGTTTAAGTCTAGCGGGATTCCGGGAGACCCAGTACTTC
cdr3_aa: CASSLSLAGFRETQYF
v_call: TRBV27
j_call: TRBJ2-5
clone_size: few
d_call: TRBD2

cdr3_nt: TGTGCCAGCAACGGGAGGAGAACATGGAACACTGAAGCTTTCTTT
cdr3_aa: CASNGRRTWNTEAFF
v_call: TRBV6-5
j_call: TRBJ1-1
clone_size: NA
d_call: NA

cdr3_nt: TGTGCCAGCAGTGAGTCGGGCGGGGGGGCCGCAGATACGCAGTATTTT
cdr3_aa: CASSESGGGAADTQYF
v_call: TRBV6-1
j_call: TRBJ2-3
clone_size: NA
d_call: TRBD2

cdr3_nt: TGCAGTGCTCGCCCTGGGGTCGAGCAGTACTTC
cdr3_aa: CSARPGVEQYF
v_call: TRBV20-1
j_call: TRBJ2-7
clone_size: NA
d_call: NA

cdr3_nt: TGTGCCAGTAGTACAACACGGGACCCCTACAATGAGCAGTTCTTC
cdr3_aa: CASSTTRDPYNEQFF
v_call: TRBV19
j_call: TRBJ2-1
clone_size: NA
d_call: NA

cdr3_nt: TGTGCCTGGGGATTACACGGACCAAGCGGTTATGGCTACACCTTC
cdr3_aa: CAWGLHGPSGYGYTF
v_call: TRBV30
j_call: TRBJ1-2
clone_size: few
d_call: NA

cdr3_nt: TGTGCCAGCAGCCGCGGGACTAGCGGGACCTACGAGCAGTACTTC
cdr3_aa: CASSRGTSGTYEQYF
v_call: TRBV14
j_call: TRBJ2-7
clone_size: NA
d_call: TRBD2

cdr3_nt: TGTGCCAGCAGTTTCCCCACCACAGGGAGCTACGAGCAGTACTTC
cdr3_aa: CASSFPTTGSYEQYF
v_call: TRBV28
j_call: TRBJ2-7
clone_size: NA
d_call: NA

cdr3_nt: TGTGCCAGCAGTGACTCGGGACAGGGGAACACCGGGGAGCTGTTTTTT
cdr3_aa: CASSDSGQGNTGELFF
v_call: TRBV6-4
j_call: TRBJ2-2
clone_size: NA
d_call: TRBD1

cdr3_nt: TGTGCCAGCAGTCAACAGGGGGTGGATGGCTACACCTTC
cdr3_aa: CASSQQGVDGYTF
v_call: TRBV25-1
j_call: TRBJ1-2
clone_size: NA
d_call: TRBD1

cdr3_nt: TGTGCCAGCAGCAAACGACGTGTACTCCAGCATTTT
cdr3_aa: CASSKRRVLQHF
v_call: TRBV21-1
j_call: TRBJ1-5
clone_size: NA
d_call: NA

cdr3_nt: TGTGCCAGCAGTTTATTAGGGCGGGTGGGCACCGGGGAGCTGTTTTTT
cdr3_aa: CASSLLGRVGTGELFF
v_call: TRBV27
j_call: TRBJ2-2
clone_size: once
d_call: NA

cdr3_nt: TGCGCCAGCAGCTTGGTGGCAGGGGAGTCCTACGAGCAGTACTTC
cdr3_aa: CASSLVAGESYEQYF
v_call: TRBV5-1
j_call: TRBJ2-7
clone_size: NA
d_call: NA

cdr3_nt: TGCGCCAGCAGCTTGGACGGGGTTATCGGGATGAACACTGAAGCTTTCTTT
cdr3_aa: CASSLDGVIGMNTEAFF
v_call: TRBV5-1
j_call: TRBJ1-1
clone_size: NA
d_call: NA

cdr3_nt: TGTGCCAGCAGCTTGGTTGGCGGGGGAATAGCCGGGGAGCTGTTTTTT
cdr3_aa: CASSLVGGGIAGELFF
v_call: TRBV5-8
j_call: TRBJ2-2
clone_size: NA
d_call: TRBD2

cdr3_nt: TGTGCCAGCGTAGAACTAGCGGGAAATCCCCAAGAGACCCAGTACTTC
cdr3_aa: CASVELAGNPQETQYF
v_call: TRBV7-9
j_call: TRBJ2-5
clone_size: few
d_call: TRBD2

cdr3_nt: TGTGCCAGTAAGGCGGGGAGCTCTGGGGCCAACGTCCTGACTTTC
cdr3_aa: CASKAGSSGANVLTF
v_call: TRBV19
j_call: TRBJ2-6
clone_size: NA
d_call: NA

cdr3_nt: TGTGCCAGCAGTGCAGGACAGGGGGCGGGCACCGGGGAGCTGTTTTTT
cdr3_aa: CASSAGQGAGTGELFF
v_call: TRBV2
j_call: TRBJ2-2
clone_size: NA
d_call: TRBD1

cdr3_nt: TGTGCCAGCCCTCCGGAGGGGGTGGGTGACGATTCCTACGAGCAGTACTTC
cdr3_aa: CASPPEGVGDDSYEQYF
v_call: TRBV28
j_call: TRBJ2-7
clone_size: NA
d_call: NA

cdr3_nt: TGTGCCTGGAGCACCGGGACAGAGGATTCACCCCTCCACTTT
cdr3_aa: CAWSTGTEDSPLHF
v_call: TRBV30
j_call: TRBJ1-6
clone_size: NA
d_call: TRBD1

cdr3_nt: TGTGCCAGCAGCTTAATGGCGGGGAGCCATGGTACGCAGTATTTT
cdr3_aa: CASSLMAGSHGTQYF
v_call: TRBV11-2
j_call: TRBJ2-3
clone_size: NA
d_call: NA

cdr3_nt: TGCGCCAGCAGCTTACAGGGGGGAATTGAAAAACTGTTTTTT
cdr3_aa: CASSLQGGIEKLFF
v_call: TRBV5-1
j_call: TRBJ1-4
clone_size: NA
d_call: TRBD1

cdr3_nt: TGTGCCAGCAGCCCGACAGGGGGGAGTAATGAAAAACTGTTTTTT
cdr3_aa: CASSPTGGSNEKLFF
v_call: TRBV7-2
j_call: TRBJ1-4
clone_size: NA
d_call: TRBD1

cdr3_nt: TGCGCCAGCAGCTTCGGACAGAGCTATGGCTACACCTTC
cdr3_aa: CASSFGQSYGYTF
v_call: TRBV5-1
j_call: TRBJ1-2
clone_size: NA
d_call: NA

cdr3_nt: TGTGCCAGCAGCTTAGGACTAGCAAGGGTCACAGATACGCAGTATTTT
cdr3_aa: CASSLGLARVTDTQYF
v_call: TRBV7-9
j_call: TRBJ2-3
clone_size: NA
d_call: TRBD2

cdr3_nt: TGTGCCAGCAGCTCTACTAATACGGCAGGCGGTGGAGGCTACACCTTC
cdr3_aa: CASSSTNTAGGGGYTF
v_call: TRBV7-2
j_call: TRBJ1-2
clone_size: once
d_call: NA

cdr3_nt: TGTGCCAGCAGCCCACGGACTAGCGGGAAGGGCGAGCAGTACTTC
cdr3_aa: CASSPRTSGKGEQYF
v_call: TRBV7-9
j_call: TRBJ2-7
clone_size: NA
d_call: TRBD2

cdr3_nt: TGTGCCAGTAGTATAGCTGCCAATGAGCAGTTCTTC
cdr3_aa: CASSIAANEQFF
v_call: TRBV19
j_call: TRBJ2-1
clone_size: once
d_call: NA

cdr3_nt: TGTGCCAGCAGCGAAACTTCGGGCGGGGGGCCTGACACTGAAGCTTTCTTT
cdr3_aa: CASSETSGGGPDTEAFF
v_call: TRBV7-9
j_call: TRBJ1-1
clone_size: NA
d_call: NA

cdr3_nt: TGTGCCAGCAGCCTACAGGGGACCGATGGCTACACCTTC
cdr3_aa: CASSLQGTDGYTF
v_call: TRBV5-4
j_call: TRBJ1-2
clone_size: NA
d_call: TRBD1

cdr3_nt: TGCGCCAGCAGTTTAGCGGGAGATGACAATGAGCAGTTCTTC
cdr3_aa: CASSLAGDDNEQFF
v_call: TRBV10-1
j_call: TRBJ2-1
clone_size: NA
d_call: TRBD2

cdr3_nt: TGTGCCAGCAGCCCGGGGCGGCGAGGCTCTGGAAACACCATATATTTT
cdr3_aa: CASSPGRRGSGNTIYF
v_call: TRBV27
j_call: TRBJ1-3
clone_size: NA
d_call: NA

cdr3_nt: TGTGCCAGCAGACGACCGGGACAGGGGACCTACGAGCAGTACTTC
cdr3_aa: CASRRPGQGTYEQYF
v_call: TRBV6-5
j_call: TRBJ2-7
clone_size: NA
d_call: TRBD1

cdr3_nt: TGTGCCAGCAGTGACAGGGGAGGAAGGGTTGGACTGTTTTTT
cdr3_aa: CASSDRGGRVGLFF
v_call: TRBV27
j_call: TRBJ1-4
clone_size: few
d_call: TRBD1

cdr3_nt: TGCGCCAGCAGCTTGGCCAGACAGGGCGGGAGTATCTCTGGGGCCAACGTCCTGACTTTC
cdr3_aa: CASSLARQGGSISGANVLTF
v_call: TRBV5-1
j_call: TRBJ2-6
clone_size: NA
d_call: NA

cdr3_nt: TGTGCCAGCAGCTTAGGCGGGGGACAGGGGACAGATACGCAGTATTTT
cdr3_aa: CASSLGGGQGTDTQYF
v_call: TRBV7-8
j_call: TRBJ2-3
clone_size: NA
d_call: TRBD1

cdr3_nt: TGTGCCACCAGCCACTATACTAGCGGAGGTCGTGAGCAGTACTTC
cdr3_aa: CATSHYTSGGREQYF
v_call: TRBV15
j_call: TRBJ2-7
clone_size: NA
d_call: TRBD2

cdr3_nt: TGTGCCACCAGCACCAGGACTAGCTACGAGCAGTACTTC
cdr3_aa: CATSTRTSYEQYF
v_call: TRBV15
j_call: TRBJ2-7
clone_size: NA
d_call: TRBD2

cdr3_nt: TGTGCCAGCAGCTTAGGACCTCAAGAGACCCAGTACTTC
cdr3_aa: CASSLGPQETQYF
v_call: TRBV7-3
j_call: TRBJ2-5
clone_size: NA
d_call: NA

cdr3_nt: TGTGCCAGCAGCCCTCTGAGTATCGGGACAATAGGGTCGACTAATGAAAAACTGTTTTTT
cdr3_aa: CASSPLSIGTIGSTNEKLFF
v_call: TRBV14
j_call: TRBJ1-4
clone_size: NA
d_call: NA

cdr3_nt: TGCGCCAGCAGCTTGGCCGGGGGTCAAGAGACCCAGTACTTC
cdr3_aa: CASSLAGGQETQYF
v_call: TRBV5-1
j_call: TRBJ2-5
clone_size: NA
d_call: NA

cdr3_nt: TGTGCCAGAAGCCCCCCCGTAGGGGCGCAGCCCCAGCATTTT
cdr3_aa: CARSPPVGAQPQHF
v_call: TRBV5-3
j_call: TRBJ1-5
clone_size: NA
d_call: NA

cdr3_nt: TGCGCCAGCAGCCCCGGACAGGGGCTGAACACTGAAGCTTTCTTT
cdr3_aa: CASSPGQGLNTEAFF
v_call: TRBV5-1
j_call: TRBJ1-1
clone_size: few
d_call: TRBD1